This T cell receptor (beta chain) was recorded in a study of blood T cell repertoires in COVID-19. Using immunoSEQ multiplex PCR, the repertoire was profiled, and TCRdb retains in-frame clones only, with some absent. The table records some 400,000 clones, about 90% of them present only once. V was cut by 0 bases and J by 0 bases, with 9 bases left in between. The germline gives CDR1 SGHRS, CDR2 YFSETQ. The CDR3 length is 15 residues. The sequenced sample was peripheral blood. V gene TRBV5-1 combines with J gene TRBJ2-5; maybe TRBD2 (5 bases). The sequence came from a woman aged 25 to 45 with COVID-19, enrolled during active disease. This CDR3 is CASSLGVGNQETQYF. CDR3 nucleotides: TGCGCCAGCAGCTTGGGGGTCGGGAACCAAGAGACCCAGTACTTC.